The sequence of this T cell receptor beta chain was determined in a study of blood T cell repertoires in COVID-19. Study context: From T cells, B-cell-depleted T cells, or PBMCs came the material, which was cDNA or gDNA.

Before being deemed recovered, Cohort 3 donors had two negative PCRs, clearance, or symptom resolution. TCRdb's copy holds only in-frame clones and misses some; the assay was immunoSEQ multiplex PCR. Among about 320,000 clones listed, about 89% were seen once. Per germline, CDR1 SGHAT and CDR2 FQDESV (reference sequence). The length of the CDR3 is 15 residues. Trimming removed 1 base from V and 8 bases from J; junction bases left unmatched: 5. J is TRBJ2-1 and V is TRBV11-1, with 10 positions matching TRBD1. The clonotype was recovered from a man aged 60 to 69 who had recovered from COVID-19. The sequencing input was PBMCs or T cells enriched from blood (not recorded which). The CDR3, as DNA: TGTGCCAGCAGCTTAGGGGGACAGGGGTTGGATGAGCAGTTCTTC. Translation gives CASSLGGQGLDEQFF.